This T cell receptor beta chain was profiled in a study of technical replicates of blood from a few donors (dated by TCRdb to the late 2010s). Receptor amplification or capture employed the immunoSEQ multiplex PCR assay. The source is immuneACCESS, and TCRdb retained only in-frame sequences with V and J called. Part of the clones is not carried over; for the studies checked, unresolved V genes explain less than half of this, and the remainder is unexplained. The sample has about 64,000 clones on record, approximately 86% of them singletons. About 5.4% of the sample belongs to the ten largest clones. For this clone: There is no known antigen for this receptor. Base qualities are not provided; no much larger clone lies one nucleotide away.

The germline ends are 20 bases apart after V is trimmed by 4 bases and J by 1 base. The germline V gene specifies SQVTM as CDR1 and ANQGSEA as CDR2. The CDR3 goes from the cysteine to the phenylalanine over 17 residues. Only the CDR3 DNA stays, 51 bases, in frame from base 1. The chain joins TRBV29-1 to TRBJ2-1, with TRBD1 perhaps the D gene, on 5 matching bases. The clonotype originates from a human donor in good health. Some clones in this sample may be carry-over from other donors' samples. Sequencing input: PBMCs. Here is the DNA: TGCAGCGTTGGATGGTCGTTAGGGGAAAATTCCTACAATGAGCAGTTCTTC. Translated, it gives CSVGWSLGENSYNEQFF.